What follows is one T cell receptor (beta chain) and its context. Its antigen is not identified. In all sorted populations, purity surpassed 95%. All of the isolated RNA was reverse transcribed, so expressed TCRB transcripts were sequenced. The protocol was immunoSEQ multiplex PCR, while the TCRdb copy is restricted to in-frame clones and leaves out a portion. This table holds 200,000 to 300,000 clones, 27% found once. This specimen belongs to a study of beta chain features in type 1 diabetes. Study findings and constraints: Short templates might get an advantage during PCR, and this would be equal in patients and controls.

Trimming cost V 2 bases and J 4 bases, with 9 bases left between them. CDR3 length: 13 amino acids. CDR1 is SGHAT and CDR2 is FQNNGV in the germline V gene. The clonotype comes from a young man in good health. Sequences were obtained from central memory CD4+ T cells from blood. This sequence joins TRBV11-2 and TRBJ2-7; D not certain. For the CDR3, the DNA is TGTGCCAGCAGCTTAAGCTCTAATTACGAGCAGTACTTC. It codes for CASSLSSNYEQYF.